The present T cell receptor beta chain was sequenced within a study of T cell clones after liver transplantation. Study as a whole: Three of eight recipients were HCV-positive; others had non-autoimmune, non-viral indications. Tolerance: complete withdrawal held at least one year, liver enzymes staying within twice normal. Draws occurred before transplant, before withdrawal, and after complete or failed withdrawal.

CDR3 size: 16 residues. The V and J ends lost 1 base and 4 bases, in that order; junction bases with no gene match: 6. Germline V gene lookup returns CDR1 LNHNV and CDR2 YYDKDF (reference sequence). Using immunoSEQ multiplex PCR, the repertoire was profiled, and TCRdb retains in-frame clones only, with some absent. The sample lists over 55,000 clones, about 73% occurring once. This rearrangement joins TRBV15 to TRBJ2-2; TRBD1 agrees at 7 bases. Sequencing was performed on CD4+ T cells from blood, taken at the roughly 16-month timepoint. This clonotype was obtained from a human patient who received a liver transplant. Some T cells may be supplied by the graft donor. The CDR3 DNA sequence: TGTGCCACCAGCAGAGCCGGCACAGGGGTCACCGGGGAGCTGTTTTTT. Translated, it gives CATSRAGTGVTGELFF.